The present TCR beta chain was sequenced within a study of OX40 agonist ivuxolimab in advanced cancers. The repertoire was sequenced with immunoSEQ multiplex PCR; TCRdb's copy has only in-frame clones and lacks some. The data hold 73,000 or so clones, with approximately 90% observed a single time. The CDR3 runs 16 residues. Trimming removed 0 bases from V and 1 base from J, with 12 bases in between. Germline CDR1 and CDR2: SGDLS and YYNGEE. The sample holds a few counts of this clone. The sequences come from CD4+ or CD8+ T cells sorted from blood, collected in a trial of the OX40 agonist ivuxolimab. This chain connects TRBV9 to TRBJ2-3; tentative D call: TRBD2 (5 bases). This TCR was recovered from an adult with an advanced solid tumor such as melanoma, head and neck, liver or kidney cancer. Here the CDR3 reads CASSVGGSGGTDTQYF. CDR3 nucleotides: TGTGCCAGCAGCGTAGGAGGGAGCGGTGGCACAGATACGCAGTATTTT.